Listed below are T cell receptor beta chains from one sample, sequenced in a study of blood T cell repertoires in COVID-19. The data were produced by immunoSEQ multiplex PCR, yet TCRdb's version contains in-frame clones alone and is incomplete. The sample yields under 200,000 clones, 80% seen once. Sequencing input: peripheral blood. These receptors were obtained from a man in his 70s with active or convalescent COVID-19. Both conserved end residues are trimmed from each CDR3. The D gene is left open where the match is weak.

TRBJ1-2	TRBV10-3	-	AISPDGSYLANYGYT
TRBJ2-7	TRBV5-1	-	ASSSPEGAYEQY
TRBJ2-3	TRBV30	TRBD2	AWSLGLAGADTQY
TRBJ2-1	TRBV28	TRBD1	ASIRQGVYNEQF
TRBJ2-4	TRBV5-1	TRBD1	ASSLSGQGGSIQY
TRBJ1-2	TRBV19	TRBD1	ASSTGQGLDYGYT
TRBJ1-6	TRBV5-1	-	ASSLEGAHDNSPLH
TRBJ1-3	TRBV11-2	-	ASSVTGSGNTIY
TRBJ1-1	TRBV7-2	-	ASSYDMNTEAF
TRBJ2-1	TRBV4-2	-	ASSRGNEQF
TRBJ2-3	TRBV19	-	ASSRQLGDTQY
TRBJ2-5	TRBV7-9	TRBD2	ASSSGLADPAGETQY
TRBJ2-5	TRBV27	-	ASRTRETQY
TRBJ1-1	TRBV9	-	ASSVRRDNTEAF
TRBJ1-1	TRBV7-2	-	ASSSPGMNTEAF
TRBJ2-1	TRBV3-1/TRBV3-2	-	ASSHRWYNEQF
TRBJ2-7	TRBV27	TRBD1	ASSLRQGAHLGASYEQY
TRBJ2-1	TRBV4-2	TRBD2	ASSQVAGESYNEQF
TRBJ2-1	TRBV24-1	TRBD2	ATSDSAVSVAGTYNEQF
TRBJ1-4	TRBV5-8	TRBD1	ASSPGTGEGEKLF
TRBJ1-1	TRBV6-2/TRBV6-3	-	ASSYVNTEAF
TRBJ1-5	TRBV28	TRBD1	ASTPGQGSNQPQH
TRBJ2-5	TRBV4-1	TRBD2	ASSLAGGHQETQY
TRBJ2-3	TRBV9	TRBD2	ASSARVGAGGDTQY
TRBJ2-5	TRBV7-2	-	ASSLGQRETQY
TRBJ1-4	TRBV6-5	TRBD1	ASSPTGGEEKLF
TRBJ2-1	TRBV6-5	TRBD2	ASSRDYSYNEQF
TRBJ2-3	TRBV4-2	TRBD2	ASSQVASGRADTQY
TRBJ1-1	TRBV6-5	TRBD1	ASDSTGTGGTEAF
TRBJ2-5	TRBV3-1/TRBV3-2	TRBD2	ASSRYWTSGGETQY
TRBJ1-1	TRBV5-5	-	ASILREGTEAF
TRBJ2-5	TRBV7-7	TRBD2	ASSPGASGGQVETQY
TRBJ2-5	TRBV3-1/TRBV3-2	-	ASSPAGSESETQY
TRBJ1-6	TRBV27	TRBD1	ASSFRGGDNSPLH
TRBJ1-1	TRBV7-8	-	ASSFPTGGALNTEAF
TRBJ2-1	TRBV5-1	TRBD2	ASRGAGGQGSESYNEQF
TRBJ2-7	TRBV18	TRBD1	ASSRDRAEQY
TRBJ2-1	TRBV12-5	-	ASGLLQVANEQF
TRBJ1-1	TRBV5-8	-	ASSPRLGGTEAF
TRBJ1-2	TRBV2	TRBD1	ASRTGTGYDYT
TRBJ1-2	TRBV6-1	TRBD1	ASSEEYYRGARGYT
TRBJ1-1	TRBV5-1	-	ASSLAPGGEHIAF
TRBJ1-4	TRBV7-9	TRBD1	ASSLGTGGAMGEKLF
TRBJ1-4	TRBV7-9	-	ASSLGLLNEKLF
TRBJ2-4	TRBV7-9	TRBD1	ASGLDRGQTKNIQY
TRBJ2-5	TRBV30	TRBD2	AWSQTSGGSGETQY
TRBJ2-2	TRBV15	TRBD2	ATSYGLAANTGELF
TRBJ2-1	TRBV30	TRBD2	AWSALAGRDGDEQF
TRBJ1-6	TRBV6-4	TRBD1	ASSAGQSDSPLH
TRBJ1-1	TRBV30	-	AWSRAGALEAF
TRBJ2-2	TRBV3-1/TRBV3-2	-	ASSQAASGELF
TRBJ2-5	TRBV11-2	TRBD2	ASSSGLAEETQY